The clone carrying this T cell receptor beta chain has a count of ten or more. The CDR3 regions of TCR beta were amplified from RNA transcripts. TCR CDR3 underwent first-round RT-PCR with the HTBI primer set. TCRdb processed the multiplex PCR reads anew with MiXCR; each CDR3 protein has one entry. The table records over 700,000 distinct CDR3 sequences, about 17% of them present only once. Germline CDR1 is MNHNS and CDR2 is SASEGT. The CDR3 covers 15 residues. Trimming took 8 bases from V and 1 from J, leaving 17 bases between them. This sample was included in a study of T cells in Graves' hyperthyroidism and ophthalmopathy. Clinical symptoms, serum thyroxine and TRAb, thyroid ultrasound and orbital computed tomography were used for the diagnoses.

Sequenced input: blood. The clonotype comes from a woman in her 50s with Graves' hyperthyroidism that later progressed to Graves' ophthalmopathy. The V call is TRBV6-1, the J call TRBJ1-1, with a possible D match to TRBD1 (6 bases). CDR3 coding DNA: TGTGCCAGCGGGGAAAGCGGACAGTGGAACACTGAAGCTTTCTTT. Protein sequence: CASGESGQWNTEAFF.